This T cell receptor beta chain was sequenced in a study of cytomegalovirus exposure and HLA in healthy donors. Regarding donors, all were healthy bone marrow donors. Germline V gene data show CDR1 as SGDLS and CDR2 as YYNGEE. The V end lost 3 bases, the J end lost 2 bases, and 13 bases lay between the germline ends. The CDR3 sequence is 15 residues long. The sample holds one count of this clone. No antigen is known for it. The primer mix had 60 Vbeta and 13 Jbeta primers. Clones were sequenced by immunoSEQ multiplex PCR, and TCRdb holds only the in-frame ones, with some missing. The data contain a few hundred thousand clones, around 80% of them singletons. Study observations and caveats: Most of the TCR beta V segments (in an earlier analysis) were productive either about 90% or about 30% of the time. A missense variant in DCLRE1C was later tied to TCR beta V- and J-gene trimming. Immune exposure data for these donors was limited to CMV serostatus.

This TCR derives from a woman aged 60-70 years in good health and CMV-seropositive. The sample comprised PBMCs. This rearrangement joins TRBV9 to TRBJ2-3; a weak D match, TRBD2 (7 bases). CDR3 amino acids: CASSGGGHPTDTQYF. Written as DNA, the CDR3 is TGTGCCAGCAGCGGCGGGGGACACCCCACAGATACGCAGTATTTT.